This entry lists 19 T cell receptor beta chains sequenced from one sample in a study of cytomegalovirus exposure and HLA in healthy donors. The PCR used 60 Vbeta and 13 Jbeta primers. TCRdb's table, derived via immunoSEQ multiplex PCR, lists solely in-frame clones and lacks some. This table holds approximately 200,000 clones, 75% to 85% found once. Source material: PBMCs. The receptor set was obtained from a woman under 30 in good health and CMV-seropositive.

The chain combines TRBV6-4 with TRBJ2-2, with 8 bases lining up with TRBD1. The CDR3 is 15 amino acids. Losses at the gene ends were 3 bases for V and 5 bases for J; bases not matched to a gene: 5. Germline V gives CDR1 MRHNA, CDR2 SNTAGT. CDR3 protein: CASSEGTGETGELFF. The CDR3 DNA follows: TGTGCCAGCAGTGAGGGGACAGGTGAAACCGGGGAGCTGTTTTTT.

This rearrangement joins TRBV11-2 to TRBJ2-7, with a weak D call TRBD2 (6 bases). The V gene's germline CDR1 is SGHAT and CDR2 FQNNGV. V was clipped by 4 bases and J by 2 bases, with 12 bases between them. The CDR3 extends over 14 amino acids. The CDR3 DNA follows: TGTGCCAGCAGCTCCCCTCGGGGGACCTACGAGCAGTACTTC. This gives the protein CASSSPRGTYEQYF.

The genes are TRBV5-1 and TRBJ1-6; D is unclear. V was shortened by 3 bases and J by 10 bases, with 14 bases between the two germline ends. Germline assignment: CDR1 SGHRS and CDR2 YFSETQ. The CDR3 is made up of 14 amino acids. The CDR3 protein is CASSSEGRGSPLHF. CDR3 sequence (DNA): TGCGCCAGCAGCTCGGAGGGCAGAGGGTCACCCCTCCACTTT.

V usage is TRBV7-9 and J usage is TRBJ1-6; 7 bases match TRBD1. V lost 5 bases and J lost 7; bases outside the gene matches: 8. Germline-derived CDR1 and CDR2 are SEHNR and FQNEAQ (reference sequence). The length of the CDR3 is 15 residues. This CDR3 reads CASSPRQGLNSPLHF. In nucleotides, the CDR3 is TGTGCCAGCAGCCCTAGACAGGGTTTGAATTCACCCCTCCACTTT.

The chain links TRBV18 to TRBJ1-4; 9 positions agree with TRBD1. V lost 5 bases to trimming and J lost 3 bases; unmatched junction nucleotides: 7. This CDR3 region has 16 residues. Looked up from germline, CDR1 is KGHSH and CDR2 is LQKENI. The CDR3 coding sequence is TGTGCCAGCTCAAGTGGACAGGGGCGTCCTAATGAAAAACTGTTTTTT. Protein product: CASSSGQGRPNEKLFF. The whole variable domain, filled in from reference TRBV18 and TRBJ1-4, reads NAGVMQNPRHLVRRRGQEARLRCSPMKGHSHVYWYRQLPEEGLKFMVYLQKENIIDESGMPKERFSAEFPKEGPSILRIQQVVRGDSAAYFCASSSGQGRPNEKLFFGSGTQLSVL.

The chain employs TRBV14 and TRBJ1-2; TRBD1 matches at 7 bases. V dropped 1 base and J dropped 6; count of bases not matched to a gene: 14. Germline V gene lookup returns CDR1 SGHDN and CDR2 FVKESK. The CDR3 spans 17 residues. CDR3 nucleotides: TGTGCCAGCAGCCAAGGAGGGACAGATTCTTTTTGGAATGGCTACACCTTC. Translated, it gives CASSQGGTDSFWNGYTF.

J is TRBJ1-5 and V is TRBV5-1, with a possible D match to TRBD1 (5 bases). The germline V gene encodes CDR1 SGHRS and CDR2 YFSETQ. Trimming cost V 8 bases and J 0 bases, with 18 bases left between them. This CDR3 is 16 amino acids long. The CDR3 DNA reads TGCGCCAGAAGGGAGGGGACGGGGAATAGCAATCAGCCCCAGCATTTT. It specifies CARREGTGNSNQPQHF.

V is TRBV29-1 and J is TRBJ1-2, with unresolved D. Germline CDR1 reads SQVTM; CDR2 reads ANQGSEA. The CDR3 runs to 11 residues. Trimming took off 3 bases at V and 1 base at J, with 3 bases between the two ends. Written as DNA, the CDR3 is TGCAGCGTTGACCTTAACTATGGCTACACCTTC. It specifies CSVDLNYGYTF.

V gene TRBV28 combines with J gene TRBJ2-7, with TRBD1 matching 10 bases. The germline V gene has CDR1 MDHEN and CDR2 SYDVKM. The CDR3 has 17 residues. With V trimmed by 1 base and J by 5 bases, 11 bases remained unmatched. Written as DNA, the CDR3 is TGTGCCAGCAGTTTATTCGGGACAGGGGTAACGCGAAACGAGCAGTACTTC. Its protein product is CASSLFGTGVTRNEQYF.

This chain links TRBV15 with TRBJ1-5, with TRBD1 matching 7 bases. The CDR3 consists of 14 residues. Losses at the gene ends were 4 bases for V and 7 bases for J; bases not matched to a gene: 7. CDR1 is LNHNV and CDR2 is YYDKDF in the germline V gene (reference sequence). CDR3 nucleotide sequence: TGTGCCACCAGCATCGGGACAGTAGGGCAGCCCCAGCATTTT. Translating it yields CATSIGTVGQPQHF.

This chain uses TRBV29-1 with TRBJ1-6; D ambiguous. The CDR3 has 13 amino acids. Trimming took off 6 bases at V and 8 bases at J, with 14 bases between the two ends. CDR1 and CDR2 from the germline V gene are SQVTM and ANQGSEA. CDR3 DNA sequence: TGCAGCGTCGGGGAGAGCTCGGATTCACCCCTCCACTTT. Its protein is CSVGESSDSPLHF.

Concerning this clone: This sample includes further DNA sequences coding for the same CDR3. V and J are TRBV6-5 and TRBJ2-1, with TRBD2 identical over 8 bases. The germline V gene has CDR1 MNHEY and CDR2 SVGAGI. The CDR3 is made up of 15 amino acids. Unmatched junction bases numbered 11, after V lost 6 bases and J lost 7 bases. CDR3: CASRLRGGLWNEQFF. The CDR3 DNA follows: TGTGCCAGCAGGCTACGGGGGGGCCTGTGGAATGAGCAGTTCTTC.

The CDR3 protein is CASRGGRGAADTQYF. The CDR3 nucleotides read TGCGCCAGCAGAGGGGGCCGTGGGGCAGCAGATACGCAGTATTTT. The chain joins TRBV10-1 to TRBJ2-3; TRBD1 matches 7 bases. Trimming at V came to 6 bases and at J to 4 bases, leaving 10 bases not matched to a gene. CDR1 and CDR2 (germline): WNHNN, SYGVQD (reference sequence). The CDR3 has 15 residues.

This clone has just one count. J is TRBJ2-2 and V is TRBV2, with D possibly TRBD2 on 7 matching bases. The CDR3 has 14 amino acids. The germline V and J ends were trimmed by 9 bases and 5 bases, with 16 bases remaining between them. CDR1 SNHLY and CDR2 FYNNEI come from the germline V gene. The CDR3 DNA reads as TGTGCCAGTTGGACGGGGGGCGGGACCGGGGAGCTGTTTTTT. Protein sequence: CASWTGGGTGELFF.

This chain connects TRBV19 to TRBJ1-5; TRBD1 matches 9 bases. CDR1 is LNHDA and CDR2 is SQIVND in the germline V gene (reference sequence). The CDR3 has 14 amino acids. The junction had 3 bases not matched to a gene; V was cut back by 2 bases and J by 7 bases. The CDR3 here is CASSITGGYQPQHF. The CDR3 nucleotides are TGTGCCAGTAGTATAACAGGGGGCTACCAGCCCCAGCATTTT.

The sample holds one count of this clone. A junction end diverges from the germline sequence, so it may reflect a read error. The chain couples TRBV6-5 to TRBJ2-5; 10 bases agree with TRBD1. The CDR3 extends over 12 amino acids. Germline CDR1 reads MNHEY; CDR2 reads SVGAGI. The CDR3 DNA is TGTGCCAGCAATGGACAGGGGGAGACCCAGCACTTC. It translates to CASNGQGETQHF.

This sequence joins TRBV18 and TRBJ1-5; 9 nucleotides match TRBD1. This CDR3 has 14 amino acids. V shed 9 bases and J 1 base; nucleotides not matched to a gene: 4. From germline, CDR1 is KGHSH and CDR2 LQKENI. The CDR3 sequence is CASKDRGSNQPQHF. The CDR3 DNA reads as TGTGCCAGTAAGGACAGGGGAAGCAATCAGCCCCAGCATTTT.

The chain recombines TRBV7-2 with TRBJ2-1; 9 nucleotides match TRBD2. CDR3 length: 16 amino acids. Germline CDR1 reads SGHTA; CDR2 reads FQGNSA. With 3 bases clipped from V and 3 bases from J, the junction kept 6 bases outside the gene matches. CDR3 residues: CASSLKLAGDYNEQFF. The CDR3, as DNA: TGTGCCAGCAGCTTGAAACTAGCGGGTGACTACAATGAGCAGTTCTTC.

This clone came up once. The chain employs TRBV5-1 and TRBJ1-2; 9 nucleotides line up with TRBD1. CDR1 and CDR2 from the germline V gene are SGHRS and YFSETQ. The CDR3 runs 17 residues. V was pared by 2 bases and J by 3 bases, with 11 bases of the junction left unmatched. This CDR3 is CASSLGQGWSKHYGYTF. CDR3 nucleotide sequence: TGCGCCAGCAGCTTAGGACAGGGGTGGTCCAAACACTATGGCTACACCTTC.